This T cell receptor beta chain was documented in a study of blood T cell repertoires in COVID-19. TCRdb's table, derived via immunoSEQ multiplex PCR, lists solely in-frame clones and lacks some. The sample carries 250,000 to 300,000 clones, about 88% recorded once. CDR3 length: 15 residues. Germline CDR1 and CDR2: SEHNR and FQNEAQ (reference sequence). V shed 2 bases and J shed 3 bases, with 14 bases lying between them. Sequenced: peripheral blood. The sequence was collected from a man between 18 and 29 years old with active or convalescent COVID-19. V usage is TRBV7-9 and J usage is TRBJ2-7; D possibly corresponds to TRBD2 (5 bases). Here the CDR3 reads CASSLYRGGVYEQYF. The DNA for the CDR3 is TGTGCCAGCAGCTTATATCGGGGTGGGGTCTACGAGCAGTACTTC.